The rows below give T cell receptor beta chains drawn from one sample of a study of blood T cell repertoires in COVID-19. Sequenced by immunoSEQ multiplex PCR; TCRdb stores in-frame clones only, minus some. The sample has roughly 88,000 clones; roughly 80% are singletons. Sequencing was carried out using peripheral blood. All receptors derive from a woman aged 80 or over with active or convalescent COVID-19. Both conserved end residues are part of each CDR3. Each record gives: D gene, J gene, clone size, V gene, CDR3 protein, CDR3 DNA. A D gene is named only where the DNA matches it firmly. A row's size may be missing; if present it is once, few, many or a size class.

.,TRBJ1-2,.,TRBV6-2/TRBV6-3,CASSSQDRPNYGYTF,TGTGCCAGCAGTTCACAGGACAGACCTAACTATGGCTACACCTTC
TRBD2,TRBJ2-5,.,TRBV24-1,CATSPSGGYQETQYF,TGTGCCACCAGTCCTAGCGGAGGGTACCAAGAGACCCAGTACTTC
TRBD1,TRBJ1-2,once,TRBV28,CASSLPGQGNYGYTF,TGTGCCAGCAGTTTACCGGGACAGGGGAACTATGGCTACACCTTC
TRBD2,TRBJ2-5,.,TRBV3-1/TRBV3-2,CASSQNPSGETQYF,TGTGCCAGCAGCCAAAACCCTAGCGGGGAGACCCAGTACTTC
TRBD1,TRBJ2-7,.,TRBV4-1,CASSQRQGAVPISYEQYF,TGCGCCAGCAGCCAACGACAGGGGGCAGTACCAATCTCCTACGAGCAGTACTTC
.,TRBJ2-3,.,TRBV5-6,CASSLYGGTDTQYF,TGTGCCAGCAGCTTGTACGGAGGCACAGATACGCAGTATTTT
.,TRBJ2-7,.,TRBV9,CARDRVEQYF,TGTGCCAGAGACAGAGTCGAGCAGTACTTC
.,TRBJ2-1,.,TRBV7-2,CASTGYNEQFF,TGTGCCAGCACAGGGTACAATGAGCAGTTCTTC
.,TRBJ1-1,.,TRBV6-5,CASSYAGPSEAFF,TGTGCCAGCAGTTACGCGGGGCCGTCTGAAGCTTTCTTT
TRBD1,TRBJ2-5,.,TRBV6-2/TRBV6-3,CASSWTGFETQYF,TGTGCCAGCAGTTGGACAGGTTTCGAGACCCAGTACTTC
.,TRBJ2-5,.,TRBV19,CASSQGISETQYF,TGTGCCAGTTCCCAGGGCATTTCGGAGACCCAGTACTTC
.,TRBJ1-3,few,TRBV9,CASSSRVGNTIYF,TGTGCCAGCAGCTCCCGGGTAGGAAACACCATATATTTT
TRBD1,TRBJ1-5,once,TRBV6-6,CASSSAGTGGSQPQHF,TGTGCCAGCAGTTCCGCCGGGACAGGGGGCAGTCAGCCCCAGCATTTT
TRBD2,TRBJ2-1,.,TRBV3-1/TRBV3-2,CASSQEFAGGANEQFF,TGTGCCAGCAGCCAAGAGTTCGCGGGAGGGGCGAATGAGCAGTTCTTC
.,TRBJ2-5,.,TRBV30,CAWSGTPETQYF,TGTGCCTGGAGTGGGACACCCGAGACCCAGTACTTC
.,TRBJ2-5,.,TRBV3-1/TRBV3-2,CASSWTGYQMDQYF,TGTGCCAGCAGTTGGACGGGATACCAGATGGACCAGTACTTC
.,TRBJ2-7,.,TRBV21-1,CAREGGQGAFAPHTYEQYF,TGTGCCAGGGAAGGGGGACAGGGGGCCTTTGCACCCCACACCTACGAGCAGTACTTC
TRBD2,TRBJ2-1,.,TRBV4-2,CASSPEPLAGNVDEQFF,TGTGCCAGCAGCCCGGAGCCTCTAGCGGGAAATGTCGATGAGCAGTTCTTC
.,TRBJ2-3,.,TRBV5-4,CASSLYYRDTQYF,TGTGCCAGCAGCTTGTACTACCGTGATACGCAGTATTTT
TRBD1,TRBJ1-5,.,TRBV28,CASSGSDRDNQPQHF,TGTGCCAGCAGTGGCTCGGACAGGGACAATCAGCCCCAGCATTTT
TRBD1,TRBJ1-6,few,TRBV30,CAWSGTGETPLHF,TGTGCCTGGAGTGGGACAGGGGAGACACCCCTCCACTTT
TRBD2,TRBJ2-7,few,TRBV6-5,CASNLSGEPYEQYF,TGTGCCAGCAATCTTAGCGGGGAACCCTACGAGCAGTACTTC
TRBD1,TRBJ2-7,.,TRBV5-1,CASSLGGTGQSYEQYF,TGCGCCAGCAGCTTGGGGGGGACAGGGCAATCCTACGAGCAGTACTTC
.,TRBJ2-3,.,TRBV5-1,CASRMAGRANTQYF,TGCGCCAGCAGAATGGCGGGCCGGGCCAATACGCAGTATTTT
TRBD2,TRBJ2-3,.,TRBV9,CASSESFSGSSDTQYF,TGTGCCAGCAGCGAGAGCTTTAGCGGGAGCTCAGATACGCAGTATTTT
.,TRBJ1-3,.,TRBV11-1,CASSSTDSGNTIYF,TGTGCCAGCAGCTCGACGGACAGCGGAAACACCATATATTTT
.,TRBJ2-3,.,TRBV29-1,CSVDPSTDTQYF,TGCAGCGTTGATCCGAGCACAGATACGCAGTATTTT
.,TRBJ2-2,once,TRBV5-1,CASRGELNTGELFF,TGCGCCAGCAGGGGCGAGTTGAACACCGGGGAGCTGTTTTTT
.,TRBJ1-2,.,TRBV19,CASSRGRGYETGYTF,TGTGCCAGTAGTCGGGGCAGGGGCTATGAGACTGGCTACACCTTC
TRBD2,TRBJ2-3,.,TRBV4-1,CASSQGTSGGTDTQYF,TGCGCCAGCAGCCAAGGGACTAGCGGGGGCACAGATACGCAGTATTTT
.,TRBJ1-5,.,TRBV6-2/TRBV6-3,CASTPTRRDFYQPQHF,TGTGCCAGCACCCCTACACGCCGAGACTTTTATCAGCCCCAGCATTTT
TRBD1,TRBJ1-5,.,TRBV19,CASSGSTGGSYQPQHF,TGTGCCAGTAGTGGGTCGACAGGGGGCTCTTATCAGCCCCAGCATTTT
TRBD1,TRBJ2-1,.,TRBV12-5,CASGKEGTGFWNEQFF,TGTGCTAGTGGGAAAGAAGGGACAGGATTTTGGAATGAGCAGTTCTTC
.,TRBJ2-7,.,TRBV7-2,CASSLALRAGQSYEQYF,TGTGCCAGCAGCTTAGCACTCCGGGCAGGGCAGTCCTACGAGCAGTACTTC
.,TRBJ2-2,.,TRBV11-2,CASSLGVNTGELFF,TGTGCCAGCAGCTTAGGCGTAAACACCGGGGAGCTGTTTTTT
TRBD1,TRBJ2-7,.,TRBV7-2,CASTDRVTYEQYF,TGTGCCAGCACCGACAGGGTTACATACGAGCAGTACTTC
.,TRBJ2-1,.,TRBV28,CASKTHNEQFF,TGTGCCAGCAAGACTCACAATGAGCAGTTCTTC
TRBD1,TRBJ2-3,.,TRBV19,CASSIGRTGGSTDTQYF,TGTGCCAGTAGTATCGGGCGAACAGGGGGGAGCACAGATACGCAGTATTTT
TRBD1,TRBJ2-2,.,TRBV18,CASSPVTGANTGELFF,TGTGCCAGCTCACCCGTGACAGGGGCGAACACCGGGGAGCTGTTTTTT
TRBD2,TRBJ2-1,.,TRBV6-2/TRBV6-3,CASSQRLAGASEQFF,TGTGCCAGCAGTCAAAGACTAGCGGGGGCAAGTGAGCAGTTCTTC
TRBD1,TRBJ1-5,.,TRBV7-2,CASRIQGAGQPQHF,TGTGCCAGCAGGATCCAGGGGGCGGGTCAGCCCCAGCATTTT
.,TRBJ2-1,.,TRBV9,CASSPTPLYEQFF,TGTGCCAGCAGCCCTACCCCCCTGTATGAGCAGTTCTTC
TRBD1,TRBJ2-7,.,TRBV19,CASNPGQGAYEQYF,TGTGCCAGTAACCCGGGACAGGGGGCATACGAGCAGTACTTC
TRBD1,TRBJ1-2,.,TRBV28,CASSWNRGDYGYTF,TGTGCCAGCAGTTGGAACAGGGGCGACTATGGCTACACCTTC
TRBD2,TRBJ2-3,.,TRBV10-3,CAISYGLAGGADTQYF,TGTGCCATCTCGTATGGACTAGCGGGAGGGGCAGATACGCAGTATTTT
TRBD1,TRBJ2-5,.,TRBV9,CASSVGQGFQETQYF,TGTGCCAGCAGCGTAGGACAGGGGTTCCAAGAGACCCAGTACTTC